The 31 T cell receptor beta chains reported below all come from one sample, sequenced in a study of blood T cell repertoires in COVID-19. Profiling relied on immunoSEQ multiplex PCR, and the TCRdb table lists in-frame clones only, not all of them. The data show approximately 280,000 clones, approximately 84% seen once. Sequenced input: peripheral blood. The receptors stem from a human donor with COVID-19, enrolled during active disease. The donor label of this sample is uncertain.

The chain carries TRBV7-8 and TRBJ2-3, with D perhaps matching TRBD2 (7 bases). CDR3 size: 14 residues. CDR1 is SGHVS, CDR2 FQNEAQ, per germline. Trimming pared 7 bases from V and 7 bases from J, leaving 18 bases between. The CDR3, as DNA: TGTGCCAGCACCCCGTCGGGGAGGGGGTATACGCAGTATTTT. Protein product: CASTPSGRGYTQYF.

The V call is TRBV29-1, the J call TRBJ1-4; the D is unclear. V gave up 4 bases and J gave up 2 bases, with 11 bases separating them. Germline CDR1 SQVTM, CDR2 ANQGSEA. The CDR3 has 14 amino acids. CDR3 bases: TGCAGCGTTGCGTCGGCACAGACTAATGAAAAACTGTTTTTT. This translates into CSVASAQTNEKLFF.

V and J are TRBV28 and TRBJ2-5, with D unresolved. V shed 1 base and J shed 1 base, with 7 bases lying between them. This CDR3 has 14 amino acids. The germline CDR1 and CDR2 sequences are MDHEN and SYDVKM. CDR3 bases: TGTGCCAGCAGTTTATCAGATTTCCAAGAGACCCAGTACTTC. Protein sequence: CASSLSDFQETQYF.

This sequence joins TRBV28 and TRBJ1-1; 7 nucleotides match TRBD1. From germline, CDR1 is MDHEN and CDR2 SYDVKM. The CDR3 totals 15 residues. V was clipped by 6 bases and J by 6 bases; unmatched bases: 13. The CDR3 reads CASSYRGSEGAEAFF. In DNA form, the CDR3 reads TGTGCCAGCAGCTACAGGGGATCGGAGGGCGCTGAAGCTTTCTTT.

The CDR3 DNA follows: TGTGCCAGTAGTATACCCCCGTATCAGCCCCAGCATTTT. This gives the protein CASSIPPYQPQHF. The V gene is TRBV19, the J gene TRBJ1-5; D gene unclear. Germline V gene lookup returns CDR1 LNHDA and CDR2 SQIVND (reference sequence). V was clipped by 2 bases and J by 5 bases, with 7 bases between them. The CDR3 is 13 amino acids.

The genes are TRBV11-3 and TRBJ2-1; D is undetermined. Germline V gene data show CDR1 as SGHNT and CDR2 as YENEEA. V was clipped by 5 bases and J by 10 bases, with 18 bases between them. The CDR3 runs 14 residues. As DNA, the CDR3 is TGTGCCAGCAGCCGAGGCGGCCCCGTTGGGGAGCAGTTCTTC. Translated, it gives CASSRGGPVGEQFF.

This chain uses TRBV7-9 with TRBJ2-1; no clear D. Trimming shortened V by 5 bases and J by 8 bases, and 13 bases separated the two germline ends. The CDR3 covers 13 residues. CDR1 is SEHNR, CDR2 FQNEAQ, per germline (reference sequence). The DNA for the CDR3 is TGTGCCAGCAGCCGAACGTCAGTGGATGAGCAGTTCTTC. Amino acids: CASSRTSVDEQFF.

V usage is TRBV7-9 and J usage is TRBJ1-2, with TRBD1 identical over 12 bases. The CDR3 is 14 residues long. After removal of 1 base from V and 10 bases from J, the junction contained 4 bases not matched to a gene. The germline CDR1 and CDR2 sequences are SEHNR and FQNEAQ (reference sequence). The CDR3 reads CASSLGEGQGAYTF. CDR3 in DNA: TGTGCCAGCAGCTTAGGAGAGGGACAGGGGGCCTACACCTTC.

This chain links TRBV18 with TRBJ2-2; 7 nucleotides align to TRBD2. This CDR3 is 17 amino acids long. V was pared by 3 bases and J by 0 bases, with 7 bases of the junction left unmatched. Germline lookup yields CDR1 KGHSH and CDR2 LQKENI. The CDR3 DNA reads as TGTGCCAGCTCACCGGGGGAGGGGCCGACGAACACCGGGGAGCTGTTTTTT. Protein product: CASSPGEGPTNTGELFF. Variable domain in full (rest from reference TRBV18 and TRBJ2-2): NAGVMQNPRHLVRRRGQEARLRCSPMKGHSHVYWYRQLPEEGLKFMVYLQKENIIDESGMPKERFSAEFPKEGPSILRIQQVVRGDSAAYFCASSPGEGPTNTGELFFGEGSRLTVL.

J is TRBJ1-5 and V is TRBV5-1; D unclear. Trimming left V 4 bases short and J 8 bases short, with 16 bases between. The CDR3 length is 14 residues. The germline V gene has CDR1 SGHRS and CDR2 YFSETQ. CDR3 DNA sequence: TGCGCCAGCAGCGAGGGTCAAATACAAGAGCCCCAGCATTTT. Translating it yields CASSEGQIQEPQHF.

The chain links TRBV24-1 to TRBJ2-5, with 8 bases identical to TRBD2. V was clipped by 3 bases and J by 4 bases; unmatched bases: 12. The length of the CDR3 is 17 residues. Germline CDR1 and CDR2: KGHDR and SFDVKD. The CDR3: CATSDPRGGLAGETQYF. CDR3 coding DNA: TGTGCCACCAGTGATCCTCGGGGCGGGCTAGCGGGAGAGACCCAGTACTTC.

The genes are TRBV6-5 and TRBJ2-7, with D hard to call. V was pared by 7 bases and J by 3 bases, with 13 bases between. Germline CDR1 is MNHEY and CDR2 is SVGAGI. This CDR3 is 13 amino acids long. The CDR3 sequence is CASTESRFYEQYF. The DNA for the CDR3 is TGTGCCAGCACCGAAAGCCGGTTCTACGAGCAGTACTTC.

The rearrangement uses TRBV5-1 and TRBJ2-7, with 10 bases fitting TRBD1. With V trimmed by 4 bases and J by 4 bases, 5 bases remained unmatched. The CDR3 runs to 14 residues. Germline assignment: CDR1 SGHRS and CDR2 YFSETQ. The CDR3 loop reads CASSPTGGKYEQYF. CDR3 DNA sequence: TGCGCCAGCAGCCCGACAGGGGGCAAGTACGAGCAGTACTTC.

The chain uses TRBV5-4 and TRBJ2-1; D uncertain. V was cut by 0 bases and J by 0 bases, with 7 bases left in between. This CDR3 is built from 15 residues. The V gene's germline CDR1 is SGHNT and CDR2 YYREEE (reference sequence). The DNA of the CDR3 is TGTGCCAGCAGCTTGGACCGGAGCTCCTACAATGAGCAGTTCTTC. Its protein product is CASSLDRSSYNEQFF. Drawing the rest from reference TRBV5-4 and TRBJ2-1, the complete variable domain is ETGVTQSPTHLIKTRGQQVTLRCSSQSGHNTVSWYQQALGQGPQFIFQYYREEENGRGNFPPRFSGLQFPNYSSELNVNALELDDSALYLCASSLDRSSYNEQFFGPGTRLTVL.

The rearrangement joins TRBV11-2 to TRBJ2-1; the match to TRBD2 covers 10 bases. J was trimmed by 9 bases and V by 5 bases; bases with no gene match: 16. The germline CDR1 and CDR2 sequences are SGHAT and FQNNGV. The CDR3 covers 17 residues. CDR3 coding DNA: TGTGCCAGCAGCCGAGTCGTGGGTAGCGGGAGGTCGTTTGAGCAGTTCTTC. Residues: CASSRVVGSGRSFEQFF.

This clone was observed a few times. The V call is TRBV18, the J call TRBJ2-7; 7 bases map to TRBD2. The junction had 11 bases not matched to a gene; V was cut back by 1 base and J by 5 bases. This CDR3 has 16 residues. In germline, CDR1 is KGHSH, CDR2 LQKENI. This CDR3 reads CASSPRTSGRVNEQYF. CDR3 in DNA: TGTGCCAGCTCACCACGGACTAGTGGGAGGGTGAACGAGCAGTACTTC.

V gene TRBV11-2 combines with J gene TRBJ1-1; D gene ambiguous. This CDR3 has 14 residues. Trimming left V 10 bases short and J 0 bases short, with 15 bases between. CDR1 SGHAT and CDR2 FQNNGV come from the germline V gene. The DNA of the CDR3 is TGTGCCACCACGATACAGAATATGAACACTGAAGCTTTCTTT. Translated, it gives CATTIQNMNTEAFF. The variable domain in full, with the rest retrieved from reference TRBV11-2 and TRBJ1-1, is EAGVAQSPRYKIIEKRQSVAFWCNPISGHATLYWYQQILGQGPKLLIQFQNNGVVDDSQLPKDRFSAERLKGVDSTLKIQPAKLEDSAVYLCATTIQNMNTEAFFGQGTRLTVV.

J is TRBJ1-1 and V is TRBV10-2; D not certain. The germline V and J ends were trimmed by 6 bases and 1 base, with 9 bases remaining between them. CDR3 length: 13 residues. Germline V CDR1 and CDR2: WSHSY, SAAADI. The CDR3 DNA is TGCGCCAGCAGGGCTGGTGGGAACACTGAAGCTTTCTTT. This translates into CASRAGGNTEAFF.

The V gene is TRBV24-1, the J gene TRBJ2-1; TRBD1 might be the D (5 bases). Germline CDR1 is KGHDR and CDR2 is SFDVKD. Trimming removed 4 bases from V and 8 bases from J, with 17 bases in between. The CDR3 totals 15 residues. The CDR3 loop is CATSDHTDLRDEQFF. For the CDR3, the DNA is TGTGCCACCAGTGACCACACTGACCTCAGGGATGAGCAGTTCTTC.

CDR3 amino acids: CASSPRTSATGELFF. CDR3 nucleotide sequence: TGTGCCAGCAGTCCTCGGACTAGCGCGACCGGGGAGCTGTTTTTT. The chain is built from TRBV28 and TRBJ2-2, with 9 bases that match TRBD2. Germline assignment: CDR1 MDHEN and CDR2 SYDVKM. V lost 5 bases and J lost 5; bases outside the gene matches: 6. This CDR3 is 15 amino acids long. The full variable domain, with the rest looked up from reference TRBV28 and TRBJ2-2, is DVKVTQSSRYLVKRTGEKVFLECVQDMDHENMFWYRQDPGLGLRLIYFSYDVKMKEKGDIPEGYSVSREKKERFSLILESASTNQTSMYLCASSPRTSATGELFFGEGSRLTVL.

J is TRBJ2-3 and V is TRBV7-2; weak D call: TRBD2 (5 bases). Germline V CDR1 and CDR2: SGHTA, FQGNSA. CDR3 size: 15 residues. Trimming shortened V by 2 bases and J by 6 bases, and 15 bases separated the two germline ends. The CDR3 loop reads CASSLISGGGDTQYF. DNA for the CDR3: TGTGCCAGCAGCTTAATCAGCGGTGGCGGGGATACGCAGTATTTT.

The chain links TRBV7-2 to TRBJ2-3; 7 nucleotides match TRBD2. Germline values: CDR1 SGHTA, CDR2 FQGNSA. V shed 5 bases, J shed 1 base, and the junction held 3 bases outside the gene matches. There are 14 residues in the CDR3. The CDR3 sequence: CASSRGLGTDTQYF. In nucleotides, the CDR3 is TGTGCCAGCAGCCGCGGACTAGGCACAGATACGCAGTATTTT.

The V gene is TRBV27, the J gene TRBJ2-1, with TRBD1 matching over 10 bases. Per germline, CDR1 MNHEY and CDR2 SMNVEV (reference sequence). J lost 6 bases, V lost 5 bases, and 16 bases had no gene match. This CDR3 spans 18 amino acids. The CDR3 is CASSPLFQTGGEPNEQFF. DNA of the CDR3: TGTGCCAGCAGTCCACTGTTTCAGACAGGGGGCGAACCCAATGAGCAGTTCTTC.

V usage is TRBV6-2 or TRBV6-3 and J usage is TRBJ2-1; no reliable D call. Trimming removed 2 bases at V and 2 bases at J, with 13 bases between. Germline values: CDR1 MNHEY, CDR2 SVGEGT. The CDR3 covers 16 residues. The DNA for the CDR3 is TGTGCCAGCAGTTACCTTACGAGTAAAGCCTACAATGAGCAGTTCTTC. Translation: CASSYLTSKAYNEQFF.

The V call is TRBV7-8, the J call TRBJ2-2, with TRBD1 matching over 7 bases. After removal of 4 bases from V and 4 bases from J, the junction contained 6 bases not matched to a gene. Germline V gives CDR1 SGHVS, CDR2 FQNEAQ. CDR3 length: 15 residues. The chain's CDR3 is CASSSDRVRTGELFF. The CDR3 DNA sequence: TGTGCCAGCAGCTCCGACAGGGTTCGCACCGGGGAGCTGTTTTTT.

The V call is TRBV5-1, the J call TRBJ2-1, with TRBD2 matching 7 bases. CDR3 length: 16 amino acids. CDR1 SGHRS and CDR2 YFSETQ come from the germline V gene. J lost 2 bases, V lost 3 bases, and 8 bases had no gene match. CDR3 sequence reads: CASSYTERGAYNEQFF. The CDR3 DNA sequence: TGCGCCAGCAGCTACACCGAGCGGGGTGCCTACAATGAGCAGTTCTTC. The full variable domain, its missing parts supplied by reference TRBV5-1 and TRBJ2-1, is KAGVTQTPRYLIKTRGQQVTLSCSPISGHRSVSWYQQTPGQGLQFLFEYFSETQRNKGNFPGRFSGRQFSNSRSEMNVSTLELGDSALYLCASSYTERGAYNEQFFGPGTRLTVL.

This rearrangement joins TRBV2 to TRBJ2-7, with 10 bases matching TRBD1. The V gene end was trimmed by 6 bases and the J gene end by 3 bases; junction bases not matched to a gene: 8. Germline V lookup: CDR1 SNHLY, CDR2 FYNNEI. This CDR3 contains 15 residues. The CDR3 bases are TGTGCCAGCAGACGTTCCGGACAGGGGGTCTACGAGCAGTACTTC. Protein: CASRRSGQGVYEQYF.

This clone was found a few times. The chain couples TRBV7-9 to TRBJ1-4; 8 nucleotides agree with TRBD1. CDR1 is SEHNR and CDR2 is FQNEAQ in the germline V gene (reference sequence). The CDR3 covers 14 residues. Trimming at V came to 5 bases and at J to 6 bases, leaving 5 bases not matched to a gene. The CDR3, as DNA: TGTGCCAGCAGCATCCCAGGGGGCCATGAAAAACTGTTTTTT. Translation: CASSIPGGHEKLFF.

As to this clone: The same CDR3 also results from other DNA sequences found in this sample. CDR3 in DNA: TGCAGCGTTGGGACAGGGTATGGCTACACCTTC. Encoded protein: CSVGTGYGYTF. The V gene is TRBV29-1, the J gene TRBJ1-2, with 8 bases matching TRBD1. Germline CDR1 SQVTM, CDR2 ANQGSEA. The J segment lost 5 bases and the V segment lost 4 bases, leaving 0 bases of the junction unmatched. This CDR3 spans 11 amino acids.

The chain carries TRBV19 and TRBJ2-5, with a tentative D call TRBD2 (5 bases). Trimming pared 3 bases from V and 1 base from J, leaving 9 bases between. The CDR3 is 14 amino acids. CDR1 is LNHDA and CDR2 is SQIVND in the germline V gene (reference sequence). The CDR3 DNA is TGTGCCAGTAGTATCCGCCGGGGCCAAGAGACCCAGTACTTC. Its translation: CASSIRRGQETQYF.

This sequence joins TRBV6-6 and TRBJ1-6; D is possibly TRBD1 (5 bases). Per germline, CDR1 MNHNY and CDR2 SVGAGI (reference sequence). This CDR3 is 18 amino acids long. Trimming left V 5 bases short and J 4 bases short, with 21 bases between. CDR3 region: CASSPGTAGLGYNSPLHF. CDR3 in DNA: TGTGCCAGCAGTCCCGGGACGGCGGGGCTGGGTTATAATTCACCCCTCCACTTT.